The clone carrying this T cell receptor (beta chain) was recorded a few times. This sample was taken from a study of patients and donors after allogeneic stem cell transplantation. TCRdb processed the RT-PCR reads anew with MiXCR; each CDR3 protein has one entry. The repertoire holds about 200,000 distinct CDR3 sequences, with 35% to 45% as singletons. Between the trimmed V and J ends, which lost 1 base and 1 base, there was a span of 13 bases. Germline loops: CDR1 SGHTA, CDR2 FQGNSA. This CDR3 comprises 16 residues. This rearrangement joins TRBV7-2 to TRBJ1-1; no firm D call. The material sequenced was blood, either unsorted or a sorted T cell fraction (not recorded which). This receptor was identified in a human donor who was either an allogeneic HSCT recipient or a stem cell or donor lymphocyte infusion donor (not recorded which). It is not recorded whose cells these are; they may come from a transplant donor. The CDR3, as DNA: TGTGCCAGCAGCTTAGGTCAGAAAGGAAGGAACACTGAAGCTTTCTTT. It codes for CASSLGQKGRNTEAFF. Drawing the rest from reference TRBV7-2 and TRBJ1-1, the complete variable domain is GAGVSQSPSNKVTEKGKDVELRCDPISGHTALYWYRQSLGQGLEFLIYFQGNSAPDKSGLPSDRFSAERTGGSVSTLTIQRTQQEDSAVYLCASSLGQKGRNTEAFFGQGTRLTVV.